Shown below are 23 T cell receptor beta chains from a single sample sequenced in a study of shared clonotypes between healthy human individuals. Assay used: immunoSEQ multiplex PCR; TCRdb lists only in-frame clones, some missing. This table holds roughly 500,000 clones, about 85% found once. The sequenced sample was PBMCs. The receptors shown here come from a woman aged 40 to 55 in good health. Some clones in this sample may be carry-over from other donors' samples.

The rearrangement joins TRBV5-3 to TRBJ2-7; D might be TRBD1 (6 bases). TRBV5-3 is reported as an ORF; its role is uncertain. CDR3 length: 14 amino acids. The V end lost 4 bases, the J end lost 6 bases, and 17 bases lay between the germline ends. The CDR3 nucleotides read TGTGCCAGAAGCGTCCCCCGAGGGGGAGTCGAGCAGTACTTC. Encoded protein: CARSVPRGGVEQYF.

Worth noting for this clone: With only one base between it and a far larger clone, this is likely a read error. V gene TRBV6-6 combines with J gene TRBJ1-4, with D possibly TRBD1 on 6 matching bases. The CDR3 totals 15 residues. Germline V gives CDR1 MNHNY, CDR2 SVGAGI (reference sequence). The CDR3: CASSSDSATNEKLSF. Here the CDR3 DNA reads TGTGCCAGCAGTTCGGACAGTGCAACTAATGAAAAACTGTCTTTT.

In nucleotides, the CDR3 is TGTGCCAGCGTCGAGGGACAGGGCTATAGCAATCAGCCCCAGCATTTT. It specifies CASVEGQGYSNQPQHF. V usage is TRBV2 and J usage is TRBJ1-5; 9 bases agree with TRBD1. J was trimmed by 0 bases and V by 8 bases; bases with no gene match: 8. Germline V gene lookup returns CDR1 SNHLY and CDR2 FYNNEI. The CDR3 contains 16 residues.

J is TRBJ2-7 and V is TRBV6-5; possible D gene TRBD2, 6 bases. Trimming stripped 5 bases from V and 3 bases from J, with 11 bases between. The germline CDR1 and CDR2 sequences are MNHEY and SVGAGI. The CDR3 has 13 residues. CDR3 DNA sequence: TGTGCCAGCAGTCCCGGGGAGGACTACGAGCAGTACTTC. It specifies CASSPGEDYEQYF.

This clone occurred a few times. Germline is not matched at one junction end, which may reflect a read error. V and J are TRBV7-7 and TRBJ1-5; 11 nucleotides align to TRBD1. The germline gives CDR1 SSHAT, CDR2 FNYEAQ (reference sequence). This CDR3 has 15 amino acids. CDR3 protein: CASSYGQGAGQPQHF. The CDR3 DNA reads TGTGCTAGCAGCTATGGACAGGGGGCGGGTCAGCCCCAGCATTTT.

This clone was picked up a small number of times. V is TRBV4-2 and J is TRBJ1-1; TRBD1 matches at 8 bases. After removal of 4 bases from V and 5 bases from J, the junction contained 9 bases not matched to a gene. This CDR3 comprises 15 residues. Germline values: CDR1 LGHNA, CDR2 YNFKEQ. The CDR3: CASSRDTGGWTEAFF. For the CDR3, the DNA is TGTGCCAGCAGCCGCGATACAGGGGGTTGGACTGAAGCTTTCTTT.

This chain uses TRBV5-5 with TRBJ1-2, with 9 bases fitting TRBD1. The CDR3 has 14 amino acids. J gave up 6 bases and V 2 bases, and 5 bases lay outside the gene matches. Germline assignment: CDR1 SGHKS and CDR2 YYEKEE (reference sequence). The CDR3 DNA follows: TGTGCCAGCAGCTTCGGGACAGGGCGTGATGGCTACACCTTC. It translates to CASSFGTGRDGYTF.

Regarding this clone: This sequence is one base from a far larger clone and is likely a read error. The chain recombines TRBV29-1 with TRBJ1-2; D is ambiguous. CDR3 length: 12 residues. Germline V gene sequence: CDR1 SQVTM, CDR2 ANQGSEA. Trimming removed 4 bases from V and 2 bases from J, with 8 bases in between. This chain's CDR3 is CSVVLTNYGYTF. CDR3 DNA: TGCAGCGTTGTCTTGACGAACTATGGCTACACCTTC.

The rearrangement uses TRBV28 and TRBJ1-4; maybe TRBD1 (5 bases). This CDR3 is 15 amino acids long. From germline, CDR1 is MDHEN and CDR2 SYDVKM. Trimming took 3 bases from V and 10 from J, leaving 18 bases between them. This CDR3 is CASSLGTGKRGKLFF. The DNA for the CDR3 is TGTGCCAGCAGTTTGGGGACGGGAAAGAGAGGAAAACTGTTTTTT.

V gene TRBV11-2 combines with J gene TRBJ2-2; no clear D gene. The V and J ends lost 2 bases and 2 bases respectively, with 9 bases between them. CDR3 length: 15 amino acids. Germline V lookup: CDR1 SGHAT, CDR2 FQNNGV. Written as DNA, the CDR3 is TGTGCCAGCAGCTTATCGGGCGGTAACACCGGGGAGCTGTTTTTT. This sequence encodes CASSLSGGNTGELFF.

As regards this clone: One end of the junction is discordant with germline, which a read error may explain. The chain links TRBV2 to TRBJ2-3; 13 bases agree with TRBD2. The CDR3 is 16 amino acids. Germline V lookup: CDR1 SNHLY, CDR2 FYNNEI. The DNA of the CDR3 is TGTGCCAGCAGGGAAGGACTAGCGGGAGAAATAGATACGCAGTATTTT. Translated: CASREGLAGEIDTQYF.

For this clone: This likely stems from a read error, as it lies one base from a far larger clone. Other DNA sequences in this specimen translate into the identical CDR3. The chain has TRBV28 and TRBJ2-4; tentative D call: TRBD2 (6 bases). CDR3 length: 13 amino acids. CDR1 is MDHEN and CDR2 is SYDVKM in the germline V gene. CDR3 sequence: CASRLGILNIQYF. The CDR3 DNA is TGCGCCAGCAGACTAGGGATCCTAAACATTCAGTACTTC. Filled out from reference TRBV28 and TRBJ2-4, the complete variable domain reads DVKVTQSSRYLVKRTGEKVFLECVQDMDHENMFWYRQDPGLGLRLIYFSYDVKMKEKGDIPEGYSVSREKKERFSLILESASTNQTSMYLCASRLGILNIQYFGAGTRLSVL.

This clone was detected only once. The sample holds other DNA sequences that translate to the same CDR3. The chain recombines TRBV30 with TRBJ1-2; no firm D call. V was pared by 0 bases and J by 4 bases, with 6 bases between. This CDR3 contains 12 residues. CDR1 GTSNPN and CDR2 SVGIG come from the germline V gene (reference sequence). DNA for the CDR3: TGTGCCTGGAGTGTACAGTCCTATGGCTACACCTTC. Encoded protein: CAWSVQSYGYTF. Drawing the rest from reference TRBV30 and TRBJ1-2, the complete variable domain is SQTIHQWPATLVQPVGSPLSLECTVEGTSNPNLYWYRQAAGRGLQLLFYSVGIGQISSEVPQNLSASRPQDRQFILSSKKLLLSDSGFYLCAWSVQSYGYTFGSGTRLTVV.

This clone was observed a few times. This rearrangement joins TRBV1 to TRBJ2-2; the table gives TRBD2 as D, unverified against the DNA. TRBV1 is a pseudogene segment. CDR3 size: 22 residues. CDR3 DNA: TGCACCAGCCCGGGACTAGCGGGAGGTCCTGACAGTAGGGCTTCTGACACCGGGGAGCTGTTTTTT. It encodes CTSPGLAGGPDSRASDTGELFF.

To note about this clone: One base separates it from a far larger clone, so it is likely a read error. Other DNA sequences in the sample encode the same CDR3. The V and J genes are TRBV2 and TRBJ1-1; a weak D match, TRBD1 (6 bases). The CDR3 extends over 15 amino acids. Germline values: CDR1 SNHLY, CDR2 FYNNEI. The chain's CDR3 is CASRDHTGGYTEAFF. CDR3 nucleotide sequence: TGTGCCAGCAGGGATCATACGGGGGGCTACACTGAAGCCTTCTTT.

This chain links TRBV7-3 with TRBJ1-1; no firm D call. Germline CDR1 and CDR2: SGHTA and FQGTGA. The ends were cut back, 2 bases at V and 5 bases at J, with 9 bases in the middle. The CDR3 length is 13 residues. CDR3 sequence: CASSLCRMTEAFF. CDR3 bases: TGTGCCAGCAGCTTATGTCGGATGACTGAAGCTTTCTTT.

This clone was seen only a few times. The V and J genes are TRBV19 and TRBJ2-3; 7 nucleotides match TRBD2. This CDR3 is 15 amino acids long. V lost 3 bases to trimming and J lost 4 bases; unmatched junction nucleotides: 7. Germline CDR1 and CDR2: LNHDA and SQIVND (reference sequence). The CDR3 protein is CASSIGLAVADTQYF. In DNA, the CDR3 is TGTGCCAGTAGTATTGGTCTAGCGGTTGCAGATACGCAGTATTTT.

This clone has only one observation. Since a far larger clone is one base different, this is likely a read error. This rearrangement joins TRBV28 to TRBJ2-5; D is uncertain. This CDR3 contains 14 residues. Germline V CDR1 and CDR2: MDHEN, SYDVKM. V was pared by 4 bases and J by 4 bases, with 13 bases between. This chain's CDR3 is CASSSRYEGETQYF. The CDR3, as DNA: TGTGCCAGCAGTTCCCGATACGAAGGAGAGACCCAGTACTTC.

The chain combines TRBV28 with TRBJ2-7, with 12 bases identical to TRBD1. Germline V gene sequence: CDR1 MDHEN, CDR2 SYDVKM. The CDR3 has 15 amino acids. V dropped 3 bases and J dropped 8; count of bases not matched to a gene: 8. In DNA form, the CDR3 reads TGTGCCAGCAGTTTCCCGGGACAGGGGGCGCCCAAGCAGTACTTC. This sequence encodes CASSFPGQGAPKQYF.

The J gene is TRBJ1-5, the V gene TRBV27; D is perhaps TRBD1 (6 bases). V lost 6 bases, J lost 9 bases, and 21 bases lay in between. Germline loops: CDR1 MNHEY, CDR2 SMNVEV (reference sequence). This CDR3 has 15 residues. The DNA for the CDR3 is TGTGCCAGCAGCCTGGACAGTCGTGGGGTGGGGCCCCAGCATTTT. Amino acid sequence: CASSLDSRGVGPQHF.

The V and J genes are TRBV18 and TRBJ2-1; D unresolved. Germline V gene lookup returns CDR1 KGHSH and CDR2 LQKENI. Trimming stripped 0 bases from V and 2 bases from J, with 8 bases between. There are 15 residues in the CDR3. CDR3 sequence (DNA): TGTGCCAGCTCACCACCTATACAGCCCTACAATGAGCAGTTCTTC. This sequence encodes CASSPPIQPYNEQFF. Variable domain in full (rest from reference TRBV18 and TRBJ2-1): NAGVMQNPRHLVRRRGQEARLRCSPMKGHSHVYWYRQLPEEGLKFMVYLQKENIIDESGMPKERFSAEFPKEGPSILRIQQVVRGDSAAYFCASSPPIQPYNEQFFGPGTRLTVL.

In the case of this clone: This likely traces to a read error, being one base from a far larger clone. The chain has TRBV18 and TRBJ2-2, with D possibly matching TRBD1 (5 bases). Germline assignment: CDR1 KGHSH and CDR2 LQKENI. The length of the CDR3 is 16 residues. V was shortened by 8 bases and J by 4 bases, with 20 bases between the two germline ends. CDR3 protein: CASGMTDIGSTGELFF. CDR3 nucleotide sequence: TGTGCCAGCGGTATGACAGACATTGGTAGCACCGGGGAGCTGTTTTTT. The full variable domain, its missing parts supplied by reference TRBV18 and TRBJ2-2, is NAGVMQNPRHLVRRRGQEARLRCSPMKGHSHVYWYRQLPEEGLKFMVYLQKENIIDESGMPKERFSAEFPKEGPSILRIQQVVRGDSAAYFCASGMTDIGSTGELFFGEGSRLTVL.

The chain recombines TRBV5-4 with TRBJ2-7; 11 positions match TRBD1. Germline CDR1 reads SGHNT; CDR2 reads YYREEE (reference sequence). J lost 3 bases, V lost 4 bases, and 12 bases had no gene match. This CDR3 spans 17 amino acids. CDR3 protein: CASSPPGQGDLFYEQYF. CDR3 DNA sequence: TGTGCCAGCAGCCCCCCGGGACAGGGGGATCTTTTCTACGAGCAGTACTTC.